This entry is about one T cell receptor (beta chain). The CDR3 runs 16 residues. From germline, CDR1 is SEHNR and CDR2 FQNEAQ (reference sequence). The ends lost 7 bases at V and 6 bases at J; junction bases unmatched: 13. This sample stems from a study of T cell changes during pregnancy in multiple sclerosis. TCRdb keeps only in-frame clones here, not all; method: immunoSEQ multiplex PCR. The sample includes around 100,000 clones, 90% to 95% of them seen just once. The J gene is TRBJ2-2, the V gene TRBV7-9, with 8 positions matching TRBD1. The receptor's source is a female donor with multiple sclerosis, enrolled in a pregnancy study. Sequenced material: peripheral blood, taken before pregnancy. In DNA, the CDR3 is TGTGCCAGCAACGAACAGGGGGTTACACACGCCGGGGAGCTGTTTTTT. Translating it yields CASNEQGVTHAGELFF.